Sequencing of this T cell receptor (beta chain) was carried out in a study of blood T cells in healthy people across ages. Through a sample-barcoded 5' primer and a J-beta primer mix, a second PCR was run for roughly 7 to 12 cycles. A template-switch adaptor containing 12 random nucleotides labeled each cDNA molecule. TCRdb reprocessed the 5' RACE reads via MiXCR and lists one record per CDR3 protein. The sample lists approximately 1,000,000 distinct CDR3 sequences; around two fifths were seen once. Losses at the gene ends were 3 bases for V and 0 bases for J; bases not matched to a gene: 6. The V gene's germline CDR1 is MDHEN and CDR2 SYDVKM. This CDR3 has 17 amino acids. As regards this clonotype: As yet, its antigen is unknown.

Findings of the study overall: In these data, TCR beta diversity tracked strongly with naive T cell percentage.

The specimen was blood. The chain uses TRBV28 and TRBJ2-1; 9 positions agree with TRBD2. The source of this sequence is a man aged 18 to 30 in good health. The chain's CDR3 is CASSFYSGGLSYNEQFF. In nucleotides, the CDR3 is TGTGCCAGCAGTTTTTATAGCGGGGGCCTCTCCTACAATGAGCAGTTCTTC.